The sequence of this T cell receptor beta chain was determined in a study of blood T cells in healthy people across ages (dated by TCRdb to 2014 to 2015). Notes on the research overall: In model experiments, template switching captured roughly one uniquely barcoded TCR beta cDNA molecule for every two T cells. For two donors (one aged 18 to 29 and one aged 80 or older), the study analyzed two additional independent replicas of 1 million unique cDNA reads from the same blood draw. To avoid experimental bias, donors of different ages were spread randomly across the sequencing lanes. The study measured age-related changes in TCR beta repertoire diversity using deep sequencing normalized with unique cDNA molecular identifiers. Four age groups were formed from the donors: young (average roughly 16 years), middle-aged (around 40), aged (approximately 60) and long-lived (about 80). Results and caveats for the whole study, not just this receptor: Because profiling used bulk unsorted PBMCs, naive and antigen-experienced compartments could not be compared conclusively. Because donor CMV infection status was unknown, age-related changes in expanded clonotypes were potentially confounded. Estimates of total diversity based on one million sequenced T cells were considered lower bounds and underestimates. As age increased, observed TCR beta diversity per million T cells dropped in a roughly linear way, and a significant reduction was already evident by age roughly 36. Compared with the aged group, more naive CD4+ T cells, fewer expanded clones and increased TCR diversity were shown by the long-lived group, suggesting age selection. Observed TCR beta diversity correlated strongly with the percentage of naive T cells measured by flow cytometry.

The cysteine opens and the phenylalanine closes a CDR3 of 15 amino acids. The kept DNA is CDR3 alone, 45 bases in frame from the first base. Taken from the germline V gene (reference sequence), the CDR1 and CDR2 loops are DFQATT and SNEGSKA. V lost 6 bases and J lost 4 bases, and the count of bases not matched to a germline gene is 12. The method behind the library was 5' RACE. A second 7 to 11 cycle PCR used a sample-barcoded 5' primer and a J-beta primer mix. A template-switch 5' adaptor carrying 12 random nucleotides introduced a unique molecular identifier onto each TCR beta cDNA molecule. Each sample yielded at least 2.5 million CDR3-containing paired-end reads. The Mint cDNA synthesis kit, primed by a TRBC-specific oligonucleotide, was used to synthesize first-strand cDNA from all RNA. After uracil-DNA glycosylase treatment, a first 18-cycle PCR used universal primers M1SS and BC2_uni_R on all cDNA. On the study's bioinformatics: Normalization of each sample was performed by random selection of 1 million high-quality reads, each carrying a distinct molecular identifier. Instead of being binned into consensus sequences, reads that shared molecular identifiers were thrown out. CDR3 identification, clonotype clustering and error correction used MiTCR with a Q25 quality threshold and the strictest error-elimination algorithm. A nonparametric unseen species model with Euler transformation was used to estimate a lower bound on total TCR beta diversity. TCRdb reanalyzed the raw reads on its own, using fastp at Q25 for trimming and MiXCR for clone calling, and kept in-frame beta chains. Rows are unified per CDR3 protein, each entry keeping the most common DNA and genes. V and J calls and clone size were set by TCRdb, not the authors. The sample profile shows some 1.8 million distinct CDR3 sequences; about 39% of them were found once. The top ten clonotypes cover more than 20% of the sample.

This clonotype showed up just once. Which antigen it targets is not known. Nothing much larger sits one base from this clone, and base qualities are not available. The donors were roughly 38 Caucasian individuals from Russia, aged roughly 6 to 90 years, who were systemically healthy. Roughly 9 milliliters of peripheral blood were drawn from each donor into EDTA-treated Vacutainer tubes. Ficoll-Paque density-gradient centrifugation was used to isolate PBMCs, with at least 7 million per sample. Total RNA, at least 6 micrograms per sample, was extracted from PBMCs with Trizol reagent. For every donor, flow cytometry on a PBMC aliquot measured the percentage of naive CD45RAhigh/CD27high T cells.

The specimen sequenced was blood. This TCR derives from a human donor in good health. The rearranged segments are TRBV20-1 and TRBJ1-2, and 9 junction bases match TRBD1. In nucleotides, the sequence is TGCAGTGCCCACTCCGGGACAGGGAAATTCTATGGCTACACCTTC. Its protein reads: CSAHSGTGKFYGYTF.